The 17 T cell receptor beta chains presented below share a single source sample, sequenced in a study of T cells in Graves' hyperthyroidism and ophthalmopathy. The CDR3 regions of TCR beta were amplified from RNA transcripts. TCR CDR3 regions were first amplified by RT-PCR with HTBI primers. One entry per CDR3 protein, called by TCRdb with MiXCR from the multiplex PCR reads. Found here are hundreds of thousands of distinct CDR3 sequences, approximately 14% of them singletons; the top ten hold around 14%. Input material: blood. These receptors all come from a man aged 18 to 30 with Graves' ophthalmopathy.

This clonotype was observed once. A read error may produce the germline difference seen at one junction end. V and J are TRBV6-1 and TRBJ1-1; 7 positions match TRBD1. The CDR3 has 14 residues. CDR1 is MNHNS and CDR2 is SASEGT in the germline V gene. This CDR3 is CASSETGPSTEASF. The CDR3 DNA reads TGTGCCAGCAGTGAGACAGGGCCGAGCACTGAAGCTTCCTTT.

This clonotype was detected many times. The CDR3, as DNA: TGTGCCAGCAGTTTAGGGTTGGGACTTCAGGGCAAGACCCAGTACTTC. It specifies CASSLGLGLQGKTQYF. The chain recombines TRBV12-3 or TRBV12-4 with TRBJ2-5, with a tentative D call TRBD2 (6 bases). Trimming cost V 1 base and J 6 bases, with 18 bases left between them. This CDR3 contains 16 residues.

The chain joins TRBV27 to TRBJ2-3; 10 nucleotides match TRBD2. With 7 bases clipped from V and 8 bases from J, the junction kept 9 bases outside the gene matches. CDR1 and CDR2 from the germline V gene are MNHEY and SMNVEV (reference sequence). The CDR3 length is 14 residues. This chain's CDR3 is CASTLAGVVGTQYF. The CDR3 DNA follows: TGTGCCAGCACTCTAGCGGGAGTGGTGGGTACGCAGTATTTT.

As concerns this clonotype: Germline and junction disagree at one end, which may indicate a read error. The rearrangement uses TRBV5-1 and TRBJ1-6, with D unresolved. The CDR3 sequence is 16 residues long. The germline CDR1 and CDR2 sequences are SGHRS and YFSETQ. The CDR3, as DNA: TGTGCCAGCAGCCCCCGCCCCGGGAGCGATAATTCACCCCTCCACTTT. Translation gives CASSPRPGSDNSPLHF.

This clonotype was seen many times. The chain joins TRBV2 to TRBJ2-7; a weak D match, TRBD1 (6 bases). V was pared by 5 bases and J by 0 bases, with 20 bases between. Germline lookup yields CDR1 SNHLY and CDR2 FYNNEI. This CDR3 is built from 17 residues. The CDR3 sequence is CASSTEATGPSSYEQYF. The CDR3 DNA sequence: TGTGCCAGCAGTACAGAGGCCACAGGGCCGAGCTCCTACGAGCAGTACTTC.

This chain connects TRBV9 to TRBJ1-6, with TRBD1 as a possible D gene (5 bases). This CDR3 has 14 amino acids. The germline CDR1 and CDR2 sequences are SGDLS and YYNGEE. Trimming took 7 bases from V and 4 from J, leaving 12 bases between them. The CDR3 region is CASGQGHYNSPLHF. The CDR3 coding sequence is TGTGCCAGCGGTCAGGGCCATTATAATTCACCCCTCCACTTT.

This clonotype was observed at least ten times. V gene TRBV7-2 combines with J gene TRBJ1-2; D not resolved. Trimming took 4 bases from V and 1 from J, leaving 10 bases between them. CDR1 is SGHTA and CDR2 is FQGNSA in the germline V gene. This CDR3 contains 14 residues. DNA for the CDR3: TGTGCCAGCAGCTCCTGGGAGGGTAACTATGGCTACACCTTC. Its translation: CASSSWEGNYGYTF.

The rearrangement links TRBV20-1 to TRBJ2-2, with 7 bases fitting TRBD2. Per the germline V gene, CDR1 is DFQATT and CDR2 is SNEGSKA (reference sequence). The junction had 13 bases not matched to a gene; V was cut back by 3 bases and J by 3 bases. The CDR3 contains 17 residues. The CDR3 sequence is CSARPYGEAGYTGELFF. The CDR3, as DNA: TGCAGTGCTAGGCCCTATGGGGAAGCGGGGTACACCGGGGAGCTGTTTTTT.

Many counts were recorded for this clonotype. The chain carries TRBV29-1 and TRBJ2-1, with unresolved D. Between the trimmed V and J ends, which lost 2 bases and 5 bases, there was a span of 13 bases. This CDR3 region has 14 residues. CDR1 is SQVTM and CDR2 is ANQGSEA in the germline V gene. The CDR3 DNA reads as TGCAGCGTTGAATTGTTCGACGTAGACAATGAGCAGTTCTTC. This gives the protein CSVELFDVDNEQFF.

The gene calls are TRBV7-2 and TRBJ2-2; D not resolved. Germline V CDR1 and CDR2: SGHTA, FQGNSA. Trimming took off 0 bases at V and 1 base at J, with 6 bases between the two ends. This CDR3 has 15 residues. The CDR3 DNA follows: TGTGCCAGCAGCTTAGCGTTGGGGAACACCGGGGAGCTGTTTTTT. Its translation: CASSLALGNTGELFF.

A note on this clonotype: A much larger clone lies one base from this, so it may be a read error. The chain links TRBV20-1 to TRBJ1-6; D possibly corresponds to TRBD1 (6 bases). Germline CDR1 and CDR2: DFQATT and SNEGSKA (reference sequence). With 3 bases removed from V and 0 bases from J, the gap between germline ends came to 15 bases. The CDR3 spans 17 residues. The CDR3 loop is CSARLRGEGSYNSPLHF. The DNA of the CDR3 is TGCAGTGCTAGGTTGAGGGGGGAAGGCTCCTATAATTCACCCCTCCACTTT.

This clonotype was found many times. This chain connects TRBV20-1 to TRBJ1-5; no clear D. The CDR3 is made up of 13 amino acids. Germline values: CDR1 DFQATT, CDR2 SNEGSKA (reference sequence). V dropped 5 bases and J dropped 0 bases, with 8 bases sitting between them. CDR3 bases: TGCAGTGCTCTTGGGGATAGCAATCAGCCCCAGCATTTT. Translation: CSALGDSNQPQHF.

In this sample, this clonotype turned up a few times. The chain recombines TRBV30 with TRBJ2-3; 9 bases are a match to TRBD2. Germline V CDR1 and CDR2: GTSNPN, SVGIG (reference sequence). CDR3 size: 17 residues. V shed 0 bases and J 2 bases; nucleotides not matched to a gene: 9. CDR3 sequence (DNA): TGTGCCTGGAGTGTAGTGCAGAGACTAGCGGCCACAGATACGCAGTATTTT. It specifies CAWSVVQRLAATDTQYF.

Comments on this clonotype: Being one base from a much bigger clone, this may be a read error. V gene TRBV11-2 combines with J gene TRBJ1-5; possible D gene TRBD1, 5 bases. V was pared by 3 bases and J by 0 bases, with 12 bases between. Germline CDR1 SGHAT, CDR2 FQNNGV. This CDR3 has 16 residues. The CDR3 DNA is TGTGCCAGCAGCTTTGATGGGGCCTATAGCAATCAGCCCCAGCATTTT. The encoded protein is CASSFDGAYSNQPQHF.

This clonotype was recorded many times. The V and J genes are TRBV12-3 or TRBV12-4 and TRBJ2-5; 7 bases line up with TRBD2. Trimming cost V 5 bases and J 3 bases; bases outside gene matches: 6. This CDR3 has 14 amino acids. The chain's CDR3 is CASSPAGREETQYF. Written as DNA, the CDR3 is TGTGCCAGCAGTCCAGCGGGGAGAGAAGAGACCCAGTACTTC.

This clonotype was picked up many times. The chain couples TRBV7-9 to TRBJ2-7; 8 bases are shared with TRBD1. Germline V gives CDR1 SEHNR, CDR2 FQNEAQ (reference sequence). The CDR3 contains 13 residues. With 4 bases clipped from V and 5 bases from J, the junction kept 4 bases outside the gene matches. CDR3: CASSSRDRHEQYF. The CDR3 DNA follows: TGTGCCAGCAGCTCCCGGGACAGGCACGAGCAGTACTTC.

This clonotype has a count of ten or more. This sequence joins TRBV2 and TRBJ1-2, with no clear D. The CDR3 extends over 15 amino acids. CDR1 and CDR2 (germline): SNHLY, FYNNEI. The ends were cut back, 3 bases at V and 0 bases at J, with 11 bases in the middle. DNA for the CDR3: TGTGCCAGCAGTGAGTCGGGCAGGTCTAACTATGGCTACACCTTC. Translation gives CASSESGRSNYGYTF.